This T cell receptor beta chain appears in the sequencing data of a study of OX40 agonist ivuxolimab in advanced cancers. The overall study: Dose-escalation cases comprised hepatocellular carcinoma, melanoma, renal cell or head and neck cancer.

Sequencing was performed with immunoSEQ multiplex PCR; in TCRdb, only in-frame clones are kept and a portion is missing. The data contain roughly 54,000 clones, around 88% of them seen just once; the ten biggest clones take up more than 1.3%. Autoimmune disease history or systemic immunosuppression barred patients. The sample here was CD4+ or CD8+ T cells sorted from blood, taken in a trial of the OX40 agonist ivuxolimab. This clonotype was sampled from an adult with an advanced solid tumor such as melanoma, head and neck, liver or kidney cancer.

As DNA, the CDR3 is TGTGCCAGCAGAAAACCGGGACAGGGTGCTGAAGCTTTCTTT. It is translated as CASRKPGQGAEAFF. V usage is TRBV28 and J usage is TRBJ1-1; 9 nucleotides agree with TRBD1. Germline CDR1 reads MDHEN; CDR2 reads SYDVKM. The V gene end was trimmed by 6 bases and the J gene end by 6 bases; junction bases not matched to a gene: 8. This CDR3 is built from 14 residues.